This T cell receptor (beta chain) was profiled in a study of T cell responses to AZD1222 COVID-19 vaccine. Study-level points and caveats: Increases in Spike-specific TCR breadth and depth were seen after two AZD1222 doses. Across the whole spike, CD4 TCRs peaked at regions 160-218 and 743-854. It should be noted that donors were predominantly white British and more often female, and clonal diversity was possibly underestimated. Sampled repertoires all dated from after the peak T cell response.

Worth noting for this clone: Its target is not known.

J gave up 5 bases and V 3 bases, and 3 bases lay outside the gene matches. Germline V lookup: CDR1 SGHNT, CDR2 YYREEE (reference sequence). The CDR3 is 15 amino acids. The data were produced by immunoSEQ multiplex PCR, yet TCRdb's version contains in-frame clones alone and is incomplete. The profile shows 100,000 to 150,000 clones, about nine tenths of them singletons. The starting material was peripheral blood, obtained 28 days after the second AZD1222 dose. The receptor's source is an adult who received the AZD1222 COVID-19 vaccine. The V call is TRBV5-4, the J call TRBJ2-1, with 12 bases aligning to TRBD2. CDR3 sequence reads: CASSSGLAGNNEQFF. CDR3 nucleotide sequence: TGTGCCAGCAGCTCCGGACTAGCGGGAAACAATGAGCAGTTCTTC.